This TCR beta chain was captured by sequencing in a study of cytomegalovirus exposure and HLA in healthy donors. The V end lost 0 bases, the J end lost 6 bases, and 12 bases lay between the germline ends. The CDR3 sequence is 15 residues long. The germline V gene encodes CDR1 ENHRY and CDR2 SYGVKD. The PCR ran on 60 Vbeta and 13 Jbeta primers. TCRdb's copy holds only in-frame clones and misses some; the assay was immunoSEQ multiplex PCR. Of approximately 150,000 clones listed, about 80% are singletons. The sample holds a few counts of this clone. The TCR comes from a middle-aged man in good health and CMV-seronegative. The chain links TRBV10-3 to TRBJ1-5; D gene unclear. The sample consisted of PBMCs. The chain's CDR3 is CAISESMRAGQPQHF. CDR3 coding DNA: TGTGCCATCAGTGAGTCGATGAGGGCCGGTCAGCCCCAGCATTTT.